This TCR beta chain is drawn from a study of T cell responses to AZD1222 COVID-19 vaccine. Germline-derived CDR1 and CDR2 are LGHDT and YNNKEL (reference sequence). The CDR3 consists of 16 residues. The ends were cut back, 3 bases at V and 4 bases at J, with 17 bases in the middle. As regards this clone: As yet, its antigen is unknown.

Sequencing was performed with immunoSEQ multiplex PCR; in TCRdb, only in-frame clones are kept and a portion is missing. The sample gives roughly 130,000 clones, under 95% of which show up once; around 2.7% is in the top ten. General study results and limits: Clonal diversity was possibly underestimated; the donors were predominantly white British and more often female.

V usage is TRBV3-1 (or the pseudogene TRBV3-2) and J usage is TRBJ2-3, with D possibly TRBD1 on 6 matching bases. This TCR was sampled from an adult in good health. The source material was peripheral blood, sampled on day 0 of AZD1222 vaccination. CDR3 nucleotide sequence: TGTGCCAGCAGCCATTTGACAGGCTCTGGGTCAGATACGCAGTATTTT. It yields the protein CASSHLTGSGSDTQYF.